What follows are 21 T cell receptor beta chains derived from one specimen sequenced in a study of control samples from healthy donors and cancer patients (dated by TCRdb to between 2020 and 2021). Preparation of the library involved the immunoSEQ multiplex PCR assay. TCRdb holds this immuneACCESS table with in-frame rearrangements only. Some clones are missing; in checked studies, unresolved V genes explain under half, and the rest has no known cause. Here the sample has some 150,000 clones; 90% to 95% occur a single time. Roughly 4% of the sample goes to the ten largest clones. The sequencing input was blood. These TCRs come from a woman aged 55-70 years in good health.

The V gene is TRBV9, the J gene TRBJ2-5; TRBD1 is a possible D gene (6 bases). With 4 bases removed from V and 0 bases from J, the gap between germline ends came to 19 bases. The CDR3 consists of 17 residues. CDR1 is SGDLS and CDR2 is YYNGEE in the germline V gene. Here the CDR3 reads CASSPQGLLGYQETQYF. The CDR3 coding sequence is TGTGCCAGCAGCCCGCAGGGGTTACTAGGGTACCAAGAGACCCAGTACTTC.

The chain links TRBV9 to TRBJ2-3; D call uncertain. The V gene lost 4 bases and the J gene lost 2 bases, with 14 bases spanning the gap. Per the germline V gene, CDR1 is SGDLS and CDR2 is YYNGEE. The CDR3 has 15 amino acids. CDR3 in DNA: TGTGCCAGCAGCCCACGGCTGGTTCTCACAGATACGCAGTATTTT. It translates to CASSPRLVLTDTQYF.

The chain recombines TRBV11-3 with TRBJ2-2; D remains unclear. CDR3 length: 13 amino acids. V lost 5 bases and J 7 bases, leaving 11 bases between the germline ends. The V gene's germline CDR1 is SGHNT and CDR2 YENEEA. The CDR3, as DNA: TGTGCCAGCAGCCAGACACGCGACGGGGAGCTGTTTTTT. Amino acids: CASSQTRDGELFF.

The V and J genes are TRBV19 and TRBJ2-1; TRBD2 matches at 8 bases. CDR3 size: 15 residues. V shed 4 bases and J 12 bases; nucleotides not matched to a gene: 14. The germline V gene has CDR1 LNHDA and CDR2 SQIVND (reference sequence). The CDR3 spells CASSSREGYGAGQFF. CDR3 bases: TGTGCCAGTAGTAGCCGGGAGGGGTACGGGGCGGGGCAGTTCTTC.

The rearrangement uses TRBV14 and TRBJ2-7; 7 nucleotides match TRBD2. The V gene end was trimmed by 4 bases and the J gene end by 2 bases; junction bases not matched to a gene: 5. This CDR3 has 14 residues. The germline CDR1 and CDR2 sequences are SGHDN and FVKESK. CDR3 DNA: TGTGCCAGCAGCCGACCGGGACTAACCTACGAGCAGTACTTC. Translating gives CASSRPGLTYEQYF. The complete variable domain, with remaining parts taken from reference TRBV14 and TRBJ2-7, reads EAGVTQFPSHSVIEKGQTVTLRCDPISGHDNLYWYRRVMGKEIKFLLHFVKESKQDESGMPNNRFLAERTGGTYSTLKVQPAELEDSGVYFCASSRPGLTYEQYFGPGTRLTVT.

V and J are TRBV10-3 and TRBJ2-3, with D possibly being TRBD1 (6 bases). The V and J ends lost 8 bases and 0 bases respectively, with 15 bases between them. Germline V gene sequence: CDR1 ENHRY, CDR2 SYGVKD. CDR3 length: 15 residues. The CDR3, as DNA: TGTGCCATCTCTTTAGGACAGCCTAGCACAGATACGCAGTATTTT. This encodes CAISLGQPSTDTQYF.

This chain joins TRBV7-6 and TRBJ2-1; 11 bases align to TRBD2. After removal of 5 bases from V and 6 bases from J, the junction contained 12 bases not matched to a gene. Germline V CDR1 and CDR2: SGHVS, FNYEAQ. The CDR3 spans 17 residues. The CDR3 spells CASSLYILAGGFNEQFF. In nucleotides, the CDR3 is TGTGCCAGCAGCCTTTATATTCTAGCGGGGGGATTCAATGAGCAGTTCTTC.

This sequence joins TRBV2 and TRBJ1-2; possible D gene TRBD1, 6 bases. The CDR3 contains 14 residues. Germline CDR1 reads SNHLY; CDR2 reads FYNNEI. Trimming pared 6 bases from V and 4 bases from J, leaving 15 bases between. The CDR3 protein is CASSRSGGLYGYTF. The CDR3 region has the DNA TGTGCCAGCAGCAGGTCCGGGGGCCTCTATGGCTACACCTTC.

A word on this clone: One junction end does not reproduce the germline sequence, and a read error may be involved. The J gene is TRBJ2-7, the V gene TRBV4-3, with D hard to call. CDR1 and CDR2 (germline): LGHNA, YSLEER. The CDR3 contains 13 residues. The CDR3 loop is CASSKDGSYEQYF. The DNA of the CDR3 is TGCGCCAGCAGCAAAGACGGATCCTACGAGCAGTACTTC.

The CDR3 sequence is CASSPGTSNTGELFF. The CDR3 DNA reads as TGTGCCAGCAGTCCCGGGACGTCGAACACCGGGGAGCTGTTTTTT. The chain combines TRBV3-1 (or the pseudogene TRBV3-2) with TRBJ2-2, with D tentatively TRBD1 or TRBD2 (5 bases each). V lost 6 bases, J lost 0 bases, and 11 bases lay in between. The CDR3 length is 15 residues. CDR1 LGHDT and CDR2 YNNKEL come from the germline V gene (reference sequence).

The CDR3 region is CAISGGRSPWGYTF. The CDR3 bases are TGTGCCATCAGTGGGGGCCGTTCGCCTTGGGGCTACACCTTC. The chain links TRBV10-3 to TRBJ1-2, with D maybe TRBD1 (5 bases). Germline V CDR1 and CDR2: ENHRY, SYGVKD. This CDR3 has 14 residues. The germline V and J ends were trimmed by 4 bases and 8 bases, with 17 bases remaining between them.

The chain has TRBV11-2 and TRBJ2-7; 7 positions agree with TRBD1. V trimming: 6 bases; J trimming: 0 bases; junction bases outside the gene matches: 5. Germline-derived CDR1 and CDR2 are SGHAT and FQNNGV. The CDR3 extends over 14 amino acids. The CDR3 DNA reads as TGTGCCAGCAGTATTCAGGGGGACTCCTACGAGCAGTACTTC. It specifies CASSIQGDSYEQYF.

The chain is built from TRBV29-1 and TRBJ1-2; 8 bases are a match to TRBD1. CDR1 is SQVTM, CDR2 ANQGSEA, per germline. The V and J ends lost 2 bases and 4 bases, in that order; junction bases with no gene match: 6. This CDR3 is built from 14 residues. CDR3 in amino acids: CSVETRQGRYGYTF. CDR3 bases: TGCAGCGTTGAAACCCGACAGGGGCGCTATGGCTACACCTTC.

The chain has TRBV5-3 and TRBJ1-5; D ambiguous. TRBV5-3 falls under the ORF class, with uncertain function. V was shortened by 7 bases and J by 5 bases, with 19 bases between the two germline ends. The CDR3 sequence is 15 residues long. This CDR3 is CARPWRAYIDQPQHF. CDR3 bases: TGTGCCAGACCGTGGCGGGCCTATATAGATCAGCCCCAGCATTTT.

This chain joins TRBV25-1 and TRBJ1-1; D ambiguous. The V and J ends lost 1 base and 1 base respectively, with 7 bases between them. CDR1 is MGHDK and CDR2 is SYGVNS in the germline V gene. The CDR3 length is 14 residues. The CDR3 bases are TGTGCCAGCAGTGAATTAGGCCAGAACACTGAAGCTTTCTTT. This codes for CASSELGQNTEAFF.

This chain links TRBV4-1 with TRBJ1-5; TRBD1 aligns across 8 bases. CDR3 length: 17 amino acids. Germline trimming cut 0 bases from V and 4 bases from J; bases unmatched to any gene: 8. Germline CDR1 and CDR2: MGHRA and YSYEKL. The CDR3 bases are TGCGCCAGCAGCCAAGATTTCCAGGGGGCTGATAATCAGCCCCAGCATTTT. Amino acid sequence: CASSQDFQGADNQPQHF.

This rearrangement joins TRBV7-2 to TRBJ2-4; D is possibly TRBD2 (5 bases). This CDR3 spans 15 amino acids. The ends were cut back, 3 bases at V and 0 bases at J, with 9 bases in the middle. The V gene's germline CDR1 is SGHTA and CDR2 FQGNSA. CDR3 bases: TGTGCCAGCAGCTTGGGAGCGGTAGCCAAAAACATTCAGTACTTC. This sequence encodes CASSLGAVAKNIQYF.

The sample holds one count of this clone. V gene TRBV24-1 combines with J gene TRBJ2-5, with D perhaps TRBD1 (6 bases). This CDR3 region has 14 residues. V shed 9 bases and J shed 5 bases, with 18 bases lying between them. CDR1 and CDR2 from the germline V gene are KGHDR and SFDVKD. CDR3 amino acids: CATPPDRRGETQYF. CDR3 in DNA: TGTGCCACCCCCCCGGACAGAAGGGGGGAGACCCAGTACTTC.

The chain has TRBV6-5 and TRBJ1-6; 8 bases fit TRBD1. CDR1 is MNHEY, CDR2 SVGAGI, per germline. Trimming cost V 6 bases and J 2 bases; bases outside gene matches: 3. The CDR3 extends over 15 amino acids. The CDR3 spells CASRLTGAYNSPLHF. In nucleotides, the CDR3 is TGTGCCAGCAGGCTGACAGGGGCCTATAATTCACCCCTCCACTTT.

The CDR3: CASSTGRGRGNEKLFF. The CDR3 DNA is TGCGCCAGCAGCACCGGCAGGGGGAGGGGGAATGAAAAACTGTTTTTT. The rearrangement joins TRBV5-1 to TRBJ1-4, with 7 bases matching TRBD1. V lost 4 bases and J lost 5; bases outside the gene matches: 11. CDR3 length: 16 amino acids. CDR1 SGHRS and CDR2 YFSETQ come from the germline V gene.

The chain employs TRBV7-2 and TRBJ1-3; 7 nucleotides align to TRBD1. Trimming at V came to 2 bases and at J to 3 bases, leaving 10 bases not matched to a gene. The CDR3 runs to 17 residues. Germline CDR1 is SGHTA and CDR2 is FQGNSA. This CDR3 is CASSLSSGTALGNTIYF. DNA of the CDR3: TGTGCCAGCAGCTTATCTTCCGGGACAGCTCTTGGAAACACCATATATTTT.